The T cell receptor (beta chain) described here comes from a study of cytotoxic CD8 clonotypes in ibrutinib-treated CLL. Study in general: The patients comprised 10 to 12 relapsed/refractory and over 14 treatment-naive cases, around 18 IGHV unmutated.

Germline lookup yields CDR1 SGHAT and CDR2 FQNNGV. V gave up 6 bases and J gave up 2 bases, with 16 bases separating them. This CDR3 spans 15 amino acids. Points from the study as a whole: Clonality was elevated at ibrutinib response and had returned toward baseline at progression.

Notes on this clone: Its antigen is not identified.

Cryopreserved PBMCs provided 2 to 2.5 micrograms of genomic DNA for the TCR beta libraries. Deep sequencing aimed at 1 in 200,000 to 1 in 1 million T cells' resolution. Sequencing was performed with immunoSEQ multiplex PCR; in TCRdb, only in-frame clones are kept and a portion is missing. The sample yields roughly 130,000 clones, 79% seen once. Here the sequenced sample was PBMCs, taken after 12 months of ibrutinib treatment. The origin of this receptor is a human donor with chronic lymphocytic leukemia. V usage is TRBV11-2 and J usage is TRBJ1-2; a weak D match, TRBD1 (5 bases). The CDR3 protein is CASSRTRDGNYGYTF. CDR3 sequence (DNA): TGTGCCAGCAGTCGAACACGGGACGGGAACTATGGCTACACCTTC.